Below are 29 T cell receptor beta chains sequenced from a single sample in a study of CD8 T cells in ankylosing spondylitis. Their recognized antigens are unknown. Study-wide results and caveats: Seemingly characteristic of ankylosing spondylitis blood was a TCR beta motif consisting of eight highly homologous variants.

A single record per CDR3 protein comes from TCRdb applying MiXCR to the 5' RACE reads. The sample lists some 800,000 distinct CDR3 sequences; about 10% were seen once. What was sequenced was blood, either unsorted or a sorted T cell fraction (not recorded which). Receptors were obtained from a male donor with ankylosing spondylitis.

At least ten counts were recorded for this clonotype. This chain joins TRBV20-1 and TRBJ2-1; D is uncertain. The CDR3 has 14 residues. With 4 bases removed from V and 0 bases from J, the gap between germline ends came to 10 bases. Germline V gives CDR1 DFQATT, CDR2 SNEGSKA (reference sequence). CDR3 bases: TGCAGTGCTAACTATCGCGGCTCCTACAATGAGCAGTTCTTC. Translation: CSANYRGSYNEQFF.

The chain uses TRBV7-3 and TRBJ2-1, with TRBD2 matching over 8 bases. CDR3 size: 15 residues. Germline V lookup: CDR1 SGHTA, CDR2 FQGTGA. V gave up 0 bases and J gave up 9 bases; unmatched junction bases: 7. The CDR3 here is CASSLTASGGIEQFF. CDR3 coding DNA: TGTGCCAGCAGCTTAACGGCGTCGGGGGGGATTGAGCAGTTCTTC.

Concerning this clonotype itself: A much bigger clone sits one base away, suggesting this may be a read error. V gene TRBV20-1 combines with J gene TRBJ2-1, with 7 bases lining up with TRBD1. Germline V CDR1 and CDR2: DFQATT, SNEGSKA (reference sequence). The CDR3 has 16 residues. This chain's CDR3 is CCARDGGRGPYNEQFF. The CDR3 DNA is TGCTGTGCTAGAGATGGGGGAAGGGGGCCCTACAATGAGCAGTTCTTC.

This clonotype occurred many times. V usage is TRBV28 and J usage is TRBJ2-1, with TRBD2 matching over 11 bases. Germline CDR1 MDHEN, CDR2 SYDVKM. V shed 5 bases, J shed 4 bases, and the junction held 7 bases outside the gene matches. The CDR3 extends over 16 amino acids. The DNA for the CDR3 is TGTGCCAGCAGTATCTTAGCGGGAGGGGGTTACAATGAGCAGTTCTTC. This sequence encodes CASSILAGGGYNEQFF.

The chain is built from TRBV6-5 and TRBJ2-2, with no clear D. With 0 bases removed from V and 5 bases from J, the gap between germline ends came to 10 bases. The CDR3 is 15 residues long. Germline CDR1 reads MNHEY; CDR2 reads SVGAGI. CDR3 DNA sequence: TGTGCCAGCAGTTACTCAGGCTTTGGGACCGGGGAGCTGTTTTTT. This encodes CASSYSGFGTGELFF.

This rearrangement joins TRBV20-1 to TRBJ1-1; 10 bases agree with TRBD1. Losses at the gene ends were 6 bases for V and 4 bases for J; bases not matched to a gene: 5. CDR3 length equals 13 residues. Per the germline V gene, CDR1 is DFQATT and CDR2 is SNEGSKA (reference sequence). CDR3 region: CSATGTGATEAFF. The CDR3 DNA sequence: TGCAGTGCCACGGGGACAGGGGCCACTGAAGCTTTCTTT.

The V call is TRBV20-1, the J call TRBJ1-4, with D maybe TRBD1 (5 bases). Trimming took off 5 bases at V and 7 bases at J, with 14 bases between the two ends. This CDR3 comprises 13 residues. Germline values: CDR1 DFQATT, CDR2 SNEGSKA (reference sequence). The chain's CDR3 is CSARPGGVEKLFF. The DNA for the CDR3 is TGCAGTGCTCGGCCCGGGGGGGTTGAAAAACTGTTTTTT.

This clonotype came up a few times. This rearrangement joins TRBV2 to TRBJ2-3; 7 bases are a match to TRBD2. Looked up from germline, CDR1 is SNHLY and CDR2 is FYNNEI. The CDR3 has 12 amino acids. The J segment lost 4 bases and the V segment lost 8 bases, leaving 3 bases of the junction unmatched. CDR3 residues: CASGGDSDTQYF. DNA of the CDR3: TGTGCCAGCGGGGGGGATTCAGATACGCAGTATTTT.

This chain joins TRBV6-1 and TRBJ2-5, with 11 nucleotides matching TRBD1. CDR1 is MNHNS and CDR2 is SASEGT in the germline V gene. V shed 5 bases and J 5 bases; nucleotides not matched to a gene: 4. The CDR3 is 14 amino acids. CDR3 amino acids: CASSQRTGGETQYF. The DNA for the CDR3 is TGTGCCAGCAGTCAACGGACAGGGGGCGAGACCCAGTACTTC.

The J gene is TRBJ1-6, the V gene TRBV28, with no clear D. This CDR3 is built from 15 residues. V shed 5 bases and J shed 10 bases, with 18 bases lying between them. The germline V gene has CDR1 MDHEN and CDR2 SYDVKM. For the CDR3, the DNA is TGTGCCAGCAGTCCGATGACACTGTTAGGGTCACCCCTCCACTTT. Translation: CASSPMTLLGSPLHF.

This clonotype was counted only a few times. The CDR3 DNA sequence: TGCGCCAGCAGCTTTTACGGCAGGGGAGACACTGAAGCTTTCTTT. It is translated as CASSFYGRGDTEAFF. The rearrangement joins TRBV5-1 to TRBJ1-1; the D gene is possibly TRBD1 (6 bases). CDR1 is SGHRS and CDR2 is YFSETQ in the germline V gene. The V and J ends lost 2 bases and 3 bases respectively, with 14 bases between them. The CDR3 has 15 residues.

This clonotype was detected ten times or more. The chain has TRBV18 and TRBJ2-3; 7 positions agree with TRBD1. V shed 6 bases, J shed 5 bases, and the junction held 14 bases outside the gene matches. CDR3 length: 16 residues. Germline loops: CDR1 KGHSH, CDR2 LQKENI. The DNA of the CDR3 is TGTGCCAGCTCCCACATGACAGGGTCAAGGGGAGATACGCAGTATTTT. It translates to CASSHMTGSRGDTQYF.

The chain combines TRBV9 with TRBJ2-1, with D perhaps TRBD2 (7 bases). The V end was cut by 4 bases, the J end by 4 bases, with 24 bases between. This CDR3 comprises 18 residues. Germline V gives CDR1 SGDLS, CDR2 YYNGEE. CDR3 protein: CASSTPTHGGGLYNEQFF. The CDR3, as DNA: TGTGCCAGCAGCACGCCCACTCACGGCGGGGGCCTTTACAATGAGCAGTTCTTC. Variable domain in full (rest from reference TRBV9 and TRBJ2-1): DSGVTQTPKHLITATGQRVTLRCSPRSGDLSVYWYQQSLDQGLQFLIQYYNGEERAKGNILERFSAQQFPDLHSELNLSSLELGDSALYFCASSTPTHGGGLYNEQFFGPGTRLTVL.

The table lists this clonotype with many counts. The chain combines TRBV15 with TRBJ1-1; 7 bases are shared with TRBD1. Germline V gene data show CDR1 as LNHNV and CDR2 as YYDKDF (reference sequence). With V trimmed by 1 base and J by 1 base, 6 bases remained unmatched. This CDR3 has 16 amino acids. The CDR3 DNA is TGTGCCACCAGCAGAGGGGTCAGGGGGAAGAACACTGAAGCTTTCTTT. Translating gives CATSRGVRGKNTEAFF.

The chain combines TRBV12-3 or TRBV12-4 with TRBJ1-6, with D perhaps matching TRBD1 (5 bases). The V end lost 5 bases, the J end lost 7 bases, and 9 bases lay between the germline ends. This CDR3 comprises 13 residues. CDR3 in amino acids: CASSTRQNSPLHF. The CDR3 DNA follows: TGTGCCAGCAGTACCCGACAGAATTCACCCCTCCACTTT.

Only a few counts were recorded for this clonotype. The CDR3 protein is CASSIGQGGYGYTF. In DNA form, the CDR3 reads TGTGCCAGTAGTATTGGACAGGGTGGCTATGGCTACACCTTC. V is TRBV19 and J is TRBJ1-2; 8 bases match TRBD1. The V gene end was trimmed by 3 bases and the J gene end by 4 bases; junction bases not matched to a gene: 4. Germline V gives CDR1 LNHDA, CDR2 SQIVND (reference sequence). The CDR3 runs 14 residues.

The chain links TRBV6-6 to TRBJ2-3; 7 bases are shared with TRBD1. The CDR3 length is 12 residues. Germline assignment: CDR1 MNHNY and CDR2 SVGAGI (reference sequence). With 6 bases clipped from V and 6 bases from J, the junction kept 3 bases outside the gene matches. The CDR3, as DNA: TGTGCCAGCAGCATCAGGGGGGATACGCAGTATTTT. Its translation is CASSIRGDTQYF.

The chain is built from TRBV13 and TRBJ2-5; no definite D call. V was pared by 5 bases and J by 2 bases, with 9 bases between. This CDR3 is 13 amino acids long. CDR1 and CDR2 (germline): PRHDT, FYEKMQ (reference sequence). The DNA for the CDR3 is TGTGCCAGCAGCCTTTACAAGCAAGAGACCCAGTACTTC. Encoded protein: CASSLYKQETQYF.

This clonotype has only a few counts. The genes are TRBV7-6 and TRBJ2-2, with 10 bases lining up with TRBD1. CDR3 length equals 15 residues. The germline CDR1 and CDR2 sequences are SGHVS and FNYEAQ. Trimming at V came to 5 bases and at J to 4 bases, leaving 4 bases not matched to a gene. CDR3 nucleotide sequence: TGTGCCAGCAGCAGACGGGACAGGGGCACCGGGGAGCTGTTTTTT. Protein sequence: CASSRRDRGTGELFF.

This sequence joins TRBV6-1 and TRBJ2-3; D unclear. The CDR3 is 13 amino acids. Germline CDR1 MNHNS, CDR2 SASEGT. The V and J ends lost 8 bases and 2 bases respectively, with 11 bases between them. The CDR3 protein is CASARLVTDTQYF. CDR3 DNA sequence: TGTGCCAGCGCCCGTTTAGTCACAGATACGCAGTATTTT.

The rearrangement links TRBV4-2 to TRBJ2-3, with D unresolved. Germline V gene data show CDR1 as LGHNA and CDR2 as YNFKEQ. CDR3 length: 15 amino acids. V was clipped by 0 bases and J by 6 bases, with 13 bases between them. The chain's CDR3 is CASSQDPLVADTQYF. As DNA, the CDR3 is TGTGCCAGCAGCCAAGATCCTCTAGTAGCCGATACGCAGTATTTT.

This clonotype was detected ten times or more. V usage is TRBV7-9 and J usage is TRBJ1-1, with D tentatively TRBD1 (6 bases). Germline V lookup: CDR1 SEHNR, CDR2 FQNEAQ (reference sequence). The CDR3 covers 12 residues. The V and J ends lost 4 bases and 7 bases respectively, with 10 bases between them. The CDR3 region has the DNA TGTGCCAGCAGCTGGGACACCCTTGAAGCTTTCTTT. Its protein product is CASSWDTLEAFF.

This clonotype was observed a few times. The V gene is TRBV20-1, the J gene TRBJ2-1; possibly TRBD2 for D (5 bases). The ends were cut back, 3 bases at V and 5 bases at J, with 14 bases in the middle. From germline, CDR1 is DFQATT and CDR2 SNEGSKA (reference sequence). This CDR3 contains 14 residues. Here the CDR3 reads CSASKDGLNNEQFF. The CDR3 DNA reads as TGCAGTGCTAGTAAGGACGGACTGAACAATGAGCAGTTCTTC.

V and J are TRBV11-2 and TRBJ2-7; tentatively, D is TRBD1 (5 bases). V gave up 0 bases and J gave up 5 bases, with 14 bases separating them. CDR3 length: 15 amino acids. Looked up from germline, CDR1 is SGHAT and CDR2 is FQNNGV. The CDR3 reads CASSLEVGRANEQYF. The CDR3 DNA follows: TGTGCCAGCAGCTTAGAGGTAGGCAGGGCCAACGAGCAGTACTTC.

In its sample, this clonotype was seen many times. The chain couples TRBV4-3 to TRBJ2-2, with 10 bases lining up with TRBD1. CDR3 length: 14 residues. V lost 4 bases, J lost 7 bases, and 3 bases stayed unmatched. CDR1 is LGHNA, CDR2 YSLEER, per germline. The CDR3 DNA reads TGCGCCAGCAGCCCGGGACAGGGGAGCGGGGAGCTGTTTTTT. Encoded protein: CASSPGQGSGELFF.

This clonotype was detected only a few times. The DNA of the CDR3 is TGCAGTGCTAGAGATCTCCCCTTGGGCTACGAGCAGTACTTC. It is translated as CSARDLPLGYEQYF. The chain is built from TRBV20-1 and TRBJ2-7; no clear D gene. CDR1 is DFQATT, CDR2 SNEGSKA, per germline (reference sequence). CDR3 length equals 14 residues. Trimming took 0 bases from V and 3 from J, leaving 12 bases between them.

The chain has TRBV12-3 or TRBV12-4 and TRBJ1-1; D remains ambiguous. The CDR3 is 16 residues long. V dropped 5 bases and J dropped 2 bases, with 18 bases sitting between them. CDR3 region: CASSGPSRATNTEAFF. The CDR3 nucleotides are TGTGCCAGCAGTGGACCGTCTCGGGCCACAAACACTGAAGCTTTCTTT.

The sample holds many counts of this clonotype. The chain uses TRBV28 and TRBJ2-3; TRBD2 aligns across 15 bases. Germline assignment: CDR1 MDHEN and CDR2 SYDVKM. This CDR3 spans 20 amino acids. Trimming at V came to 4 bases and at J to 4 bases, leaving 15 bases not matched to a gene. Here the CDR3 reads CASSSRWTSGRAQNPDTQYF. The DNA of the CDR3 is TGTGCCAGCAGTTCCCGCTGGACTAGCGGGAGGGCGCAGAATCCAGATACGCAGTATTTT. The whole variable domain, remainder taken from reference TRBV28 and TRBJ2-3, is DVKVTQSSRYLVKRTGEKVFLECVQDMDHENMFWYRQDPGLGLRLIYFSYDVKMKEKGDIPEGYSVSREKKERFSLILESASTNQTSMYLCASSSRWTSGRAQNPDTQYFGPGTRLTVL.

V and J are TRBV7-2 and TRBJ2-7, with a possible D match to TRBD2 (6 bases). This CDR3 comprises 14 residues. Trimming took off 8 bases at V and 1 base at J, with 15 bases between the two ends. Germline assignment: CDR1 SGHTA and CDR2 FQGNSA. The CDR3 loop reads CASVPLARSYEQYF. CDR3 DNA: TGTGCCAGCGTACCCCTAGCGCGGTCCTACGAGCAGTACTTC.